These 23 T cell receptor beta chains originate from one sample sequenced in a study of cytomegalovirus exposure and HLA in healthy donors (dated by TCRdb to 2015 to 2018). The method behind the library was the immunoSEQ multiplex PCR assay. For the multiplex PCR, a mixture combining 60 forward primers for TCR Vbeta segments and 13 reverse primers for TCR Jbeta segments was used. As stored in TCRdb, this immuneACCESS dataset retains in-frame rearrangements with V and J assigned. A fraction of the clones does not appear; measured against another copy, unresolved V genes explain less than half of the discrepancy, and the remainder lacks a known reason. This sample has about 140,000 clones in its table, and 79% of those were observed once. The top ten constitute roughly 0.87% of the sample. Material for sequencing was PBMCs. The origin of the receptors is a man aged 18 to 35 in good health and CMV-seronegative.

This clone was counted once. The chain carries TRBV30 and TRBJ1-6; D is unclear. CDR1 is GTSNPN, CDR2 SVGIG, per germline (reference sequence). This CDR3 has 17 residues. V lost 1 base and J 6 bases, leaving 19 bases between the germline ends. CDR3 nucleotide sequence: TGTGCCTGGAGTGAGCGGAGGACGGTAACTTTTAATTCACCCCTCCACTTT. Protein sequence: CAWSERRTVTFNSPLHF. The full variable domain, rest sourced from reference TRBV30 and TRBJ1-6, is SQTIHQWPATLVQPVGSPLSLECTVEGTSNPNLYWYRQAAGRGLQLLFYSVGIGQISSEVPQNLSASRPQDRQFILSSKKLLLSDSGFYLCAWSERRTVTFNSPLHFGNGTRLTVT.

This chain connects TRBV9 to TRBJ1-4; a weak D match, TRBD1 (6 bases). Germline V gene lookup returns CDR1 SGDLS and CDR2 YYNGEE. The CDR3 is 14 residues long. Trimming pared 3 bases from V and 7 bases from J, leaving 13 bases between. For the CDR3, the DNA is TGTGCCAGCAGCGGGACAGCGATGGGTGAAAAACTGTTTTTT. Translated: CASSGTAMGEKLFF.

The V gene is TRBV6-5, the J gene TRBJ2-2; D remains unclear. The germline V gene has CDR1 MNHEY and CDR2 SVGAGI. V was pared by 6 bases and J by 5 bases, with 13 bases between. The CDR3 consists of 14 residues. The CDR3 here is CASRYSARTGELFF. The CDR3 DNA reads TGTGCCAGCAGATACAGTGCGAGGACCGGGGAGCTGTTTTTT.

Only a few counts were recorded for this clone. The DNA of the CDR3 is TGTGCCAGCAGTTGGTCTGCGAGGACTGAAGCTTTCTTT. Its translation is CASSWSARTEAFF. The V and J genes are TRBV27 and TRBJ1-1, with D unclear. Trimming left V 4 bases short and J 5 bases short, with 11 bases between. The CDR3 runs 13 residues. The germline V gene has CDR1 MNHEY and CDR2 SMNVEV (reference sequence).

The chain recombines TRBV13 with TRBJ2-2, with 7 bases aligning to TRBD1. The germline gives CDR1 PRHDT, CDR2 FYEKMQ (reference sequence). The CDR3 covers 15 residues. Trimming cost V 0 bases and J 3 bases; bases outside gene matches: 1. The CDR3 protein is CASSLGRGHTGELFF. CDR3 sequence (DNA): TGTGCCAGCAGCTTAGGAAGGGGGCACACCGGGGAGCTGTTTTTT.

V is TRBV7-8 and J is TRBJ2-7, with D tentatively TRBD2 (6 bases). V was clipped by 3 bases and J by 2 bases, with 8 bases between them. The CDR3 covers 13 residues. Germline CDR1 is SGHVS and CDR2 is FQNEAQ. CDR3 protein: CASSLSGAYEQYF. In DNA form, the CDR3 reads TGTGCCAGCAGCTTGTCGGGGGCCTACGAGCAGTACTTC.

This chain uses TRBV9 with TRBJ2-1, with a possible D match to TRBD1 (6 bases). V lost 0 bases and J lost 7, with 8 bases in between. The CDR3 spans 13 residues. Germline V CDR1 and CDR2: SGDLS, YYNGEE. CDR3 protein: CASSVVQGNEQFF. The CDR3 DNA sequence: TGTGCCAGCAGCGTAGTTCAGGGGAATGAGCAGTTCTTC.

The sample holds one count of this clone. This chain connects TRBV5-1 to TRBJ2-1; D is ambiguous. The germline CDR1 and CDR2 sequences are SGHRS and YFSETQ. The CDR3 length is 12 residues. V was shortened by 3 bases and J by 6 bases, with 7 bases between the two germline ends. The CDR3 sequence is CASSSEVNEQFF. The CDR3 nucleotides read TGCGCCAGCAGCTCTGAGGTCAATGAGCAGTTCTTC.

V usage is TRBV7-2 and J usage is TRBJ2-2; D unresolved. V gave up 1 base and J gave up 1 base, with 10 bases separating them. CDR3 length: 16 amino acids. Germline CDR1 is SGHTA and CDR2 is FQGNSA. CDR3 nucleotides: TGTGCCAGCAGCTTAGAGCGCCCGGAGAACACCGGGGAGCTGTTTTTT. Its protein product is CASSLERPENTGELFF.

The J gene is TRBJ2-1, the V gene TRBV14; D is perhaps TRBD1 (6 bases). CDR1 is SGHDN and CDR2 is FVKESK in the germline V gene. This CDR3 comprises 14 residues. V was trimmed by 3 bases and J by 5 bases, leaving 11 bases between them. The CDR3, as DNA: TGTGCCAGCAGCCAGAGGACAGTCAACAATGAGCAGTTCTTC. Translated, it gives CASSQRTVNNEQFF.

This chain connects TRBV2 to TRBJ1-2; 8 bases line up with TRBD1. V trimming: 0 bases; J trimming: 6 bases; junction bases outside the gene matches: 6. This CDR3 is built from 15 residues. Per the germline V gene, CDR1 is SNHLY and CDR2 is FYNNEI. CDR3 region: CASSEAPGGLDGYTF. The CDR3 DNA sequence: TGTGCCAGCAGTGAAGCCCCAGGGGGCTTGGATGGCTACACCTTC.

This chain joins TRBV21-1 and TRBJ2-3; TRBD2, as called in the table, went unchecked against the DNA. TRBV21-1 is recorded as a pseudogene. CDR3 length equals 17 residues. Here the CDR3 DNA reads TGTGCCAGCAGCACTAGTACTATAGCGGGGGGGCCAGATACGCAGTATTTT. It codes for CASSTSTIAGGPDTQYF.

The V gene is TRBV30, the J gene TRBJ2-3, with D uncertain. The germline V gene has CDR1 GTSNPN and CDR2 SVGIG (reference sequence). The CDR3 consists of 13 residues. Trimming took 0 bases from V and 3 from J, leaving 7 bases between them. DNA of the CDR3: TGTGCCTGGAGTGTGTCCGTTACAGATACGCAGTATTTT. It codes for CAWSVSVTDTQYF.

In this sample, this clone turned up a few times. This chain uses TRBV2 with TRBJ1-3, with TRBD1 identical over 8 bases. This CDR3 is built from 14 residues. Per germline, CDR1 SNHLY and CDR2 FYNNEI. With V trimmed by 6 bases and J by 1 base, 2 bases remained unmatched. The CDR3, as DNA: TGTGCCAGCAGAACAGGGGGATCTGGAAACACCATATATTTT. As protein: CASRTGGSGNTIYF. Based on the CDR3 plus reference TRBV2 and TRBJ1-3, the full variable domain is EPEVTQTPSHQVTQMGQEVILRCVPISNHLYFYWYRQILGQKVEFLVSFYNNEISEKSEIFDDQFSVERPDGSNFTLKIRSTKLEDSAMYFCASRTGGSGNTIYFGEGSWLTVV.

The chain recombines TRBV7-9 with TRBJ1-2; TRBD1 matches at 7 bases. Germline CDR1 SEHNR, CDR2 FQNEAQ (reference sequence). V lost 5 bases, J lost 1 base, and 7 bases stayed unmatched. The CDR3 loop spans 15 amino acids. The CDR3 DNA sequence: TGTGCCAGCAGCCCGGACAGGAGACATAACTATGGCTACACCTTC. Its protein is CASSPDRRHNYGYTF.

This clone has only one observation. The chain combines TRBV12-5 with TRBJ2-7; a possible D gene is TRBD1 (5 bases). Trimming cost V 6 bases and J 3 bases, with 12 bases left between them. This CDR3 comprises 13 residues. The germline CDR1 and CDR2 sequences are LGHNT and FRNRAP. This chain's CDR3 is CASGPGQIYEQYF. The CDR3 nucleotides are TGTGCTAGTGGCCCTGGACAAATCTACGAGCAGTACTTC.

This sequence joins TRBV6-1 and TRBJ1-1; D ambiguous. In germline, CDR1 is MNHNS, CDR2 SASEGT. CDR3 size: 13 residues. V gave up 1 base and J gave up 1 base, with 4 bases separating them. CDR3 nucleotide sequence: TGTGCCAGCAGTGAAGGTCAGAACACTGAAGCTTTCTTT. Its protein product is CASSEGQNTEAFF.

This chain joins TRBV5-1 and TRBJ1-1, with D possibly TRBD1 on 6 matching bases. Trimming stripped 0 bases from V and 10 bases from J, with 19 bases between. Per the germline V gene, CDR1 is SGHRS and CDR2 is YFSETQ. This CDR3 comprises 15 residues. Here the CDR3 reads CASSLDRVTRLGAFF. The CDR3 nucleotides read TGCGCCAGCAGCTTGGACAGGGTCACCCGGTTAGGAGCTTTCTTT.

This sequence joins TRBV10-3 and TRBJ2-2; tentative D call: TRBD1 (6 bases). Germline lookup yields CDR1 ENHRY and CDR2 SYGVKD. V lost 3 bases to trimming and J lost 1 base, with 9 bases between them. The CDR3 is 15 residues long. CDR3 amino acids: CAISDPDRNTGELFF. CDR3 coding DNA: TGTGCCATCAGTGATCCGGACAGGAACACCGGGGAGCTGTTTTTT.

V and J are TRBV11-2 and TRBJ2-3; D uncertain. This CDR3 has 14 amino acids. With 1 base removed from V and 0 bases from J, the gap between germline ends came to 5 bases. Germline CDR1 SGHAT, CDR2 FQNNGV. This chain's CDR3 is CASSLVASTDTQYF. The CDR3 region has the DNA TGTGCCAGCAGCTTAGTAGCTAGCACAGATACGCAGTATTTT.

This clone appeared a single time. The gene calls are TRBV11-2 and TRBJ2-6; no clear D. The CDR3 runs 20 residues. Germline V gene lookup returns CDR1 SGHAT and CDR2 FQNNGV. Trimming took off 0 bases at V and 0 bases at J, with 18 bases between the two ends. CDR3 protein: CASSLDSLPRIDSGANVLTF. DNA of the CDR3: TGTGCCAGCAGCTTAGATAGCCTCCCGAGGATAGACTCTGGGGCCAACGTCCTGACTTTC. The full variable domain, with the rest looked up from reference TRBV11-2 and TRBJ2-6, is EAGVAQSPRYKIIEKRQSVAFWCNPISGHATLYWYQQILGQGPKLLIQFQNNGVVDDSQLPKDRFSAERLKGVDSTLKIQPAKLEDSAVYLCASSLDSLPRIDSGANVLTFGAGSRLTVL.

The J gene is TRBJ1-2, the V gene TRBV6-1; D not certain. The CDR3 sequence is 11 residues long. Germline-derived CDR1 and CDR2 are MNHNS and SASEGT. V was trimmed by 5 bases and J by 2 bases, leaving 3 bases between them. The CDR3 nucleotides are TGTGCCAGCAGTCCAAACTATGGCTACACCTTC. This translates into CASSPNYGYTF.

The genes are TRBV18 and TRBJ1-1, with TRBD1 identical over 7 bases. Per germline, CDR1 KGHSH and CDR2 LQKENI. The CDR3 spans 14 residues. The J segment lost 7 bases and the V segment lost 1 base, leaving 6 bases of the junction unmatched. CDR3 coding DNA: TGTGCCAGCTCACCACTCGCCGGGGACAGTGAAGCTTTCTTT. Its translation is CASSPLAGDSEAFF. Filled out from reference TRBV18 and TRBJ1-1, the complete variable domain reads NAGVMQNPRHLVRRRGQEARLRCSPMKGHSHVYWYRQLPEEGLKFMVYLQKENIIDESGMPKERFSAEFPKEGPSILRIQQVVRGDSAAYFCASSPLAGDSEAFFGQGTRLTVV.